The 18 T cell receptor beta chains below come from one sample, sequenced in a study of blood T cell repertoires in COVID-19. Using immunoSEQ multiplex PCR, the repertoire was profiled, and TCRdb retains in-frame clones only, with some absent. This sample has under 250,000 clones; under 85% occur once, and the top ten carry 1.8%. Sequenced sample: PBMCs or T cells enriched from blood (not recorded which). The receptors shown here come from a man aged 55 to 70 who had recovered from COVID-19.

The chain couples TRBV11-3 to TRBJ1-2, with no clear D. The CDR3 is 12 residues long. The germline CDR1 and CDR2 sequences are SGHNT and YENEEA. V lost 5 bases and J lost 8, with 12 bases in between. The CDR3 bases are TGTGCCAGCAGCCCTGGAGAACCCGGCTACACCTTC. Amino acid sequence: CASSPGEPGYTF.

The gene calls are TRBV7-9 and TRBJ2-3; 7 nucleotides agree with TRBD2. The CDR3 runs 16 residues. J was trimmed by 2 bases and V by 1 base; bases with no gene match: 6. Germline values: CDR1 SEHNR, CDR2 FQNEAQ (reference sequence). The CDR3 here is CASSLGFAGVTDTQYF. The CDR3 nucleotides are TGTGCCAGCAGCTTAGGCTTTGCGGGGGTCACAGATACGCAGTATTTT.

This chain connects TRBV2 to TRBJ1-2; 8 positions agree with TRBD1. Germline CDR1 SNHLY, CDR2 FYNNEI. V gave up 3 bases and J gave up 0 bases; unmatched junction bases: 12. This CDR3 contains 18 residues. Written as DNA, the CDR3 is TGTGCCAGCAGTGAGGCGGGCGTCAGGGGGCAGGCTAACTATGGCTACACCTTC. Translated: CASSEAGVRGQANYGYTF.

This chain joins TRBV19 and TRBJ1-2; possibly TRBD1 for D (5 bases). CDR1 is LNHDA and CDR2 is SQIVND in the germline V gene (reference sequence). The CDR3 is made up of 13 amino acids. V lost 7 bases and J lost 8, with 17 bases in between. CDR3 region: CASNDDRIRGYTF. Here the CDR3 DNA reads TGTGCCAGTAACGACGACAGAATTCGCGGCTACACCTTC.

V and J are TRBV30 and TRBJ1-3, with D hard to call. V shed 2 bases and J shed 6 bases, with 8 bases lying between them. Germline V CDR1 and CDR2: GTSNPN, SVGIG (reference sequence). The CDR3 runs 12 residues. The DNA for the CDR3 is TGTGCCTGGAGTCCACTGCCAAACACCATATATTTT. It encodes CAWSPLPNTIYF. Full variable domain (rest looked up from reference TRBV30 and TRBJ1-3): SQTIHQWPATLVQPVGSPLSLECTVEGTSNPNLYWYRQAAGRGLQLLFYSVGIGQISSEVPQNLSASRPQDRQFILSSKKLLLSDSGFYLCAWSPLPNTIYFGEGSWLTVV.

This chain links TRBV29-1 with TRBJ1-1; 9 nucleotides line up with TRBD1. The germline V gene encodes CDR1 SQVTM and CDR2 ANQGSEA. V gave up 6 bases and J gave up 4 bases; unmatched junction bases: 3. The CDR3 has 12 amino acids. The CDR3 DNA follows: TGCAGCGTGGACAGGGGAGGCACTGAAGCTTTCTTT. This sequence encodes CSVDRGGTEAFF.

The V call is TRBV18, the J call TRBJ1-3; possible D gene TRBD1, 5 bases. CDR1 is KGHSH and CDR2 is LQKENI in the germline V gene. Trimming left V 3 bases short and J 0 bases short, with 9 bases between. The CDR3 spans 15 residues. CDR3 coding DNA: TGTGCCAGCTCACCTGGGGGGGACTCTGGAAACACCATATATTTT. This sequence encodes CASSPGGDSGNTIYF. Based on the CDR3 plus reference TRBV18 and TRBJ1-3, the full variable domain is NAGVMQNPRHLVRRRGQEARLRCSPMKGHSHVYWYRQLPEEGLKFMVYLQKENIIDESGMPKERFSAEFPKEGPSILRIQQVVRGDSAAYFCASSPGGDSGNTIYFGEGSWLTVV.

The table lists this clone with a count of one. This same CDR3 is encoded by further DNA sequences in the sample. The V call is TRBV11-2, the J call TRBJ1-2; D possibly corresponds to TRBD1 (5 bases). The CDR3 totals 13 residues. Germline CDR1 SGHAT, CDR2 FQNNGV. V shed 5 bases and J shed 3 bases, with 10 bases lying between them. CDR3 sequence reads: CASSLDRDYGYTF. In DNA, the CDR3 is TGTGCCAGCAGCCTCGACAGAGACTATGGCTACACCTTC.

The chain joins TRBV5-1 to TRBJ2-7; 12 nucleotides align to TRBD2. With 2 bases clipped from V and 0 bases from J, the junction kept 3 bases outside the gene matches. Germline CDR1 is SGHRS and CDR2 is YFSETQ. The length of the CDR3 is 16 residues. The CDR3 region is CASSFGTSGSSYEQYF. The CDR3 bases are TGCGCCAGCAGCTTCGGGACTAGCGGGTCCTCCTACGAGCAGTACTTC.

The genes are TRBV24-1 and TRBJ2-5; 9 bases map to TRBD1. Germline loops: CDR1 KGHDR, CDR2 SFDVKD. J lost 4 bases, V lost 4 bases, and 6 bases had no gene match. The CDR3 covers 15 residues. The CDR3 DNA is TGTGCCACCAGTGAAGGGACAGGGCCTCGAGAGACCCAGTACTTC. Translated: CATSEGTGPRETQYF.

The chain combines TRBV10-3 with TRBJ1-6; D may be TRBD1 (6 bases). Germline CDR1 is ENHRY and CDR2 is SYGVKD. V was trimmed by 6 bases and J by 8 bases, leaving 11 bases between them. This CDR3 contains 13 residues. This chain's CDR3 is CAISRDIYSPLHF. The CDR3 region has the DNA TGTGCCATCAGCCGGGACATATATTCACCCCTCCACTTT.

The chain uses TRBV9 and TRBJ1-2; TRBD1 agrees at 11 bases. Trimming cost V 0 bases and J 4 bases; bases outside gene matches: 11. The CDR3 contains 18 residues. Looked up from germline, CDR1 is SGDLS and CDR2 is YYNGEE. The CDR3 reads CASSVATGQGAYGYGYTF. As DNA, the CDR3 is TGTGCCAGCAGCGTAGCTACAGGACAGGGGGCTTATGGCTATGGCTACACCTTC.

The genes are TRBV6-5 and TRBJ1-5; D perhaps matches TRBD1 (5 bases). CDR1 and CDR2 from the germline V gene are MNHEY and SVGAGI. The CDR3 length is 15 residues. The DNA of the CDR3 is TGTGCGACCAATCAGGCGAGCAGGGTGTCTCGGGCCCAGCATTTT. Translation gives CATNQASRVSRAQHF.

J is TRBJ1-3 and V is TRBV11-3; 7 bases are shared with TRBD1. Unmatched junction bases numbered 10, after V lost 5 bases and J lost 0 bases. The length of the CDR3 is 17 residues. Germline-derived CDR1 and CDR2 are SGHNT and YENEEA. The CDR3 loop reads CASSPRQGRSSGNTIYF. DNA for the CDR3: TGTGCCAGCAGCCCACGACAGGGACGGAGCTCTGGAAACACCATATATTTT.

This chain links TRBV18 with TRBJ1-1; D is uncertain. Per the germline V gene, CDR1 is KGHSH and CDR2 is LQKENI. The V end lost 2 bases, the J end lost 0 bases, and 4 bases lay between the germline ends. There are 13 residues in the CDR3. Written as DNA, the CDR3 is TGTGCCAGCTCACCAACAATGAACACTGAAGCTTTCTTT. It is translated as CASSPTMNTEAFF.

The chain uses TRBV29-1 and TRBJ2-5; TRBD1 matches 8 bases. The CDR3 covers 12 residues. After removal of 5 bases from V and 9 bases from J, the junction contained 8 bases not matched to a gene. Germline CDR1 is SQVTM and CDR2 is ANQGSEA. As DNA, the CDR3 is TGCAGCGTTTCACAGACAGGGGAGTCCCAGTACTTC. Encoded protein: CSVSQTGESQYF.

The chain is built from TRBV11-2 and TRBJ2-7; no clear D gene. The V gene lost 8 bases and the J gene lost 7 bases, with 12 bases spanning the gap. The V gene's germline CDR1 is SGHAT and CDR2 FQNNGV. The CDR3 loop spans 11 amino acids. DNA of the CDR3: TGTGCCAGCCGCAGTCTTTGGGAGCAGTACTTC. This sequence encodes CASRSLWEQYF.

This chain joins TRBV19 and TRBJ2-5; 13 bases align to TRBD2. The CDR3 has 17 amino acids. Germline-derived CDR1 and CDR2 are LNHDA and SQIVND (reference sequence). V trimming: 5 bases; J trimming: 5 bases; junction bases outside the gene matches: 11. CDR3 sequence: CASSSGLAGASGETQYF. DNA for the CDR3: TGTGCCAGTAGTTCCGGACTAGCGGGGGCCTCGGGGGAGACCCAGTACTTC.